Listed below are T cell receptor beta chains from one sample, sequenced in a study of blood T cell repertoires in COVID-19. TCRdb's table, derived via immunoSEQ multiplex PCR, lists solely in-frame clones and lacks some. The data contain a few hundred thousand clones, about 89% of them singletons. The sequencing sample was made of peripheral blood. Receptors were obtained from a woman aged 55-70 years with acute or convalescent COVID-19. Each CDR3 is given with its conserved first and last residue. Each record gives: J gene, V gene, clone size, D gene, CDR3 length, CDR3 protein, CDR3 DNA. The D gene is left open where the match is weak. Size values are once, few and many counts, or a class for expanded clones, and some rows have none.

TRBJ1-5,TRBV10-3,.,.,14,CAISESEVGKPQHF,TGTGCCATCAGTGAGTCGGAGGTTGGCAAGCCCCAGCATTTT
TRBJ1-1,TRBV27,once,TRBD1,14,CASSSLQGLTEAFF,TGTGCCAGCAGTTCACTACAGGGGCTCACTGAAGCTTTCTTT
TRBJ2-2,TRBV2,.,.,15,CASSERGPGTGELFF,TGTGCCAGCAGTGAAAGGGGCCCCGGGACCGGGGAGCTGTTTTTT
TRBJ2-7,TRBV4-1,.,TRBD1,15,CASSLRQGGAYEQYF,TGCGCCAGCAGCCTCCGACAGGGGGGCGCCTACGAGCAGTACTTC
TRBJ1-5,TRBV2,.,TRBD1,13,CAKTGGGFQPQHF,TGTGCCAAGACAGGGGGCGGCTTTCAGCCCCAGCATTTT
TRBJ2-5,TRBV11-1,.,.,16,CASSPGEVTYQETQYF,TGTGCCAGCAGCCCCGGGGAGGTAACGTACCAAGAGACCCAGTACTTC
TRBJ2-5,TRBV11-2,.,TRBD2,15,CASSQGTRGEETQYF,TGTGCCAGCAGCCAAGGGACTAGAGGAGAAGAGACCCAGTACTTC
TRBJ2-7,TRBV12-3/TRBV12-4,.,.,13,CASSPVGPYEQYF,TGTGCCAGCAGTCCCGTTGGCCCCTACGAGCAGTACTTC
TRBJ2-7,TRBV9,.,TRBD1,15,CASSVGGTGVHEQYF,TGTGCCAGCAGCGTAGGTGGGACAGGGGTCCACGAGCAGTACTTC
TRBJ2-4,TRBV19,once,.,15,CASSMQGKAKNIQYF,TGTGCCAGTAGTATGCAGGGGAAGGCCAAAAACATTCAGTACTTC
TRBJ1-2,TRBV28,.,.,14,CASCYQQRVYGYTF,TGTGCCAGCTGCTACCAACAGAGGGTTTATGGCTACACCTTC
TRBJ1-5,TRBV7-2,.,TRBD1,16,CASSMGGQGSRQPQHF,TGTGCCAGCAGCATGGGAGGACAGGGGTCACGCCAGCCCCAGCATTTT
TRBJ1-2,TRBV27,.,TRBD1,17,CASRPGTGWVGHYGYTF,TGTGCCAGCCGCCCCGGGACAGGGTGGGTTGGCCACTATGGCTACACCTTC
TRBJ2-7,TRBV13,.,TRBD2,15,CASNERLAGKSEQYF,TGTGCCAGCAACGAAAGACTAGCGGGGAAATCCGAGCAGTACTTC
TRBJ2-1,TRBV7-9,.,TRBD1,16,CASSLRGTGKNGEQFF,TGTGCCAGCAGCTTACGAGGGACAGGCAAGAACGGTGAGCAGTTCTTC
TRBJ2-5,TRBV19,.,.,16,CASSIGRQRVGETQYF,TGTGCCAGTAGTATAGGGAGGCAGAGGGTGGGGGAGACCCAGTACTTC
TRBJ1-1,TRBV5-1,.,TRBD1,14,CASSSNRGNTEAFF,TGCGCCAGCAGCTCGAACAGGGGAAACACTGAAGCTTTCTTT
TRBJ2-5,TRBV29-1,.,.,13,CSVSSGVVATQYF,TGCAGCGTCTCCTCGGGGGTCGTTGCGACCCAGTACTTC
TRBJ2-2,TRBV6-5,.,TRBD1,15,CASKFPGQGAGELFF,TGTGCCAGCAAATTCCCGGGACAGGGGGCCGGGGAGCTGTTTTTT
TRBJ1-6,TRBV9,.,.,13,CASSVVEDSPLHF,TGTGCCAGCAGCGTAGTCGAGGATTCACCCCTCCACTTT
TRBJ2-2,TRBV10-3,.,.,14,CAISEGGNTGELFF,TGTGCCATCAGTGAAGGGGGGAACACCGGGGAGCTGTTTTTT
TRBJ1-2,TRBV9,few,.,15,CASSPSPGVNYGYTF,TGTGCCAGCAGCCCTTCTCCAGGTGTGAACTATGGCTACACCTTC
TRBJ1-1,TRBV12-3/TRBV12-4,.,.,13,CASYRGGNTEAFF,TGTGCCAGTTACCGAGGAGGGAACACTGAAGCTTTCTTT
TRBJ1-3,TRBV5-4,.,.,16,CASSSNAGNYGNTIYF,TGTGCCAGCAGCTCAAATGCAGGGAACTATGGAAACACCATATATTTT
TRBJ2-5,TRBV19,.,TRBD2,15,CASSLRLAGQETQYF,TGTGCCAGTAGTCTCCGACTAGCGGGGCAAGAGACCCAGTACTTC
TRBJ1-2,TRBV12-3/TRBV12-4,.,.,12,CASSSQIFGYTF,TGTGCCAGCAGTTCTCAGATCTTTGGCTACACCTTC
TRBJ2-4,TRBV9,.,TRBD1,15,CASSTGQGVKNIQYF,TGTGCCAGCAGCACCGGACAGGGGGTGAAAAACATTCAGTACTTC
TRBJ2-7,TRBV9,.,.,14,CASSQSPGPYEQYF,TGTGCCAGCAGCCAGAGCCCAGGTCCCTACGAGCAGTACTTC
TRBJ2-1,TRBV7-2,few,.,16,CASSASSGDFYNEQFF,TGTGCCAGCAGCGCCTCGTCCGGGGACTTTTACAATGAGCAGTTCTTC
TRBJ2-1,TRBV6-6,.,TRBD2,15,CASSRLAVSYNEQFF,TGTGCCAGCAGCCGACTAGCGGTCTCCTACAATGAGCAGTTCTTC
TRBJ2-3,TRBV12-2,.,.,18,CASRLPPGTPSSTDTQYF,TGTGCAAGTCGCTTACCCCCCGGGACTCCCTCTAGCACAGATACGCAGTATTTT
TRBJ1-4,TRBV30,.,.,14,CAWSVGRGIEKLFF,TGTGCCTGGAGTGTAGGCCGGGGAATCGAAAAACTGTTTTTT
TRBJ2-1,TRBV3-1/TRBV3-2,.,.,13,CASSFLRGNEQFF,TGTGCCAGCAGCTTCCTCCGAGGCAATGAGCAGTTCTTC
TRBJ2-7,TRBV12-3/TRBV12-4,.,.,13,CASMFGRTYEQYF,TGTGCCAGCATGTTCGGTCGAACCTACGAGCAGTACTTC
TRBJ1-3,TRBV28,.,.,14,CASSLGSLGNTIYF,TGTGCCAGCAGTTTAGGTAGTCTTGGAAACACCATATATTTT
TRBJ1-5,TRBV3-1/TRBV3-2,.,TRBD1,13,CASSQPGQRPQHF,TGTGCCAGCAGCCAACCGGGACAGAGGCCCCAGCATTTT
TRBJ1-3,TRBV10-3,.,TRBD1,14,CAITPTGSGNTIYF,TGTGCCATCACCCCGACAGGGTCTGGAAACACCATATATTTT
TRBJ2-1,TRBV1,.,.,15,CTSSQVRGDYNEQFF,TGCACCAGCAGCCAAGTACGGGGGGACTACAATGAGCAGTTCTTC
TRBJ2-1,TRBV5-4,.,.,17,CASSFLLYSDTYNEQFF,TGTGCCAGCAGCTTCCTGCTTTACAGTGACACCTACAATGAGCAGTTCTTC
TRBJ2-3,TRBV11-3,.,TRBD2,19,CASPPGLAAPRGVADTQYF,TGTGCCAGCCCCCCGGGACTAGCGGCCCCGAGAGGGGTGGCAGATACGCAGTATTTT
TRBJ1-5,TRBV28,.,TRBD1,15,CASRAEAGGSQPQHF,TGTGCCAGCAGGGCGGAGGCAGGGGGGAGTCAGCCCCAGCATTTT